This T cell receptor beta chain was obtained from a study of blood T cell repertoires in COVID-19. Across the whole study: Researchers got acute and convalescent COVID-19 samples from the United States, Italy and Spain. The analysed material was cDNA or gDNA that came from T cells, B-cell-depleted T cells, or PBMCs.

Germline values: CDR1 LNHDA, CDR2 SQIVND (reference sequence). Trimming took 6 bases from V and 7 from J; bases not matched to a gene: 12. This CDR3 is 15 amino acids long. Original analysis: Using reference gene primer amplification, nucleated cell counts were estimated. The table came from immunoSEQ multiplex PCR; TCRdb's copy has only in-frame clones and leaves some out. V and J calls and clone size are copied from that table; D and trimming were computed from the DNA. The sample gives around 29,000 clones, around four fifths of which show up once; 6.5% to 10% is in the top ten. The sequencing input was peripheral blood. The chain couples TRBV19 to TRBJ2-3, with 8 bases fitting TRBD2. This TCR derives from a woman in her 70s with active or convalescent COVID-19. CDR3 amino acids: CASRPPGLVLNTQYF. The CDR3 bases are TGTGCCAGTAGGCCACCGGGACTAGTGTTGAATACGCAGTATTTT. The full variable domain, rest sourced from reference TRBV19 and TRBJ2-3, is DGGITQSPKYLFRKEGQNVTLSCEQNLNHDAMYWYRQDPGQGLRLIYYSQIVNDFQKGDIAEGYSVSREKKESFPLTVTSAQKNPTAFYLCASRPPGLVLNTQYFGPGTRLTVL.